This entry describes one T cell receptor (beta chain). TCRdb's table, derived via immunoSEQ multiplex PCR, lists solely in-frame clones and lacks some. The sample shows fewer than 200,000 clones, nearly 96% of them seen only once. The germline gives CDR1 SNHLY, CDR2 FYNNEI. Trimming took 7 bases from V and 0 from J, leaving 18 bases between them. The CDR3 extends over 16 amino acids. The sample belongs to a study of control samples from healthy donors and cancer patients. This receptor was identified in a woman in her twenties or thirties in good health. The chain uses TRBV2 and TRBJ1-2, with D maybe TRBD1 (5 bases). What was sequenced was blood. For the CDR3, the DNA is TGTGCCAGCATGGGGCAGGTTTCTCTAGCTAACTATGGCTACACCTTC. Its protein product is CASMGQVSLANYGYTF.